This T cell receptor beta chain was sequenced for a study of T cell responses to AZD1222 COVID-19 vaccine. In regard to this clone: Its target is unknown.

Notes on the study in general: Just six or seven AZD1222 recipients tested seropositive at baseline. White British people made up most donors, females outnumbered males, and clonal diversity was possibly underestimated.

The CDR3 extends over 17 amino acids. The ends lost 4 bases at V and 7 bases at J; junction bases unmatched: 14. Per germline, CDR1 SGHDT and CDR2 YYEEEE. Generated by immunoSEQ multiplex PCR, the TCRdb table keeps only in-frame clones and is missing some. The sample holds over 140,000 clones. The V and J genes are TRBV5-6 and TRBJ1-4; 9 nucleotides agree with TRBD1. This TCR was recovered from an adult in good health. Sequenced: peripheral blood. CDR3 DNA sequence: TGTGCCAGCAGCAACCGGGGACAGGGTGGTCTCAGTGAAAAACTGTTTTTT. Translating gives CASSNRGQGGLSEKLFF.